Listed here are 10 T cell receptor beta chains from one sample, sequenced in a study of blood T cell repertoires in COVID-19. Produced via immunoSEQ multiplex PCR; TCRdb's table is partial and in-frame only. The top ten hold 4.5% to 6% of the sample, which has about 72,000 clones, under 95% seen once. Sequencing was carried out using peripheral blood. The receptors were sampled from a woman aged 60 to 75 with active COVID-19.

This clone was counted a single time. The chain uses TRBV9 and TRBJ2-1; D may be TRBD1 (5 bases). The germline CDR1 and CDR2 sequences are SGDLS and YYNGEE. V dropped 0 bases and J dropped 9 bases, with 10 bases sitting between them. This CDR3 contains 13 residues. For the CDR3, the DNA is TGTGCCAGCAGCGTAGCTACAAGGGGTGAGCAGTTCTTC. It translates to CASSVATRGEQFF. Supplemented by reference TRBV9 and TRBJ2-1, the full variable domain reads DSGVTQTPKHLITATGQRVTLRCSPRSGDLSVYWYQQSLDQGLQFLIQYYNGEERAKGNILERFSAQQFPDLHSELNLSSLELGDSALYFCASSVATRGEQFFGPGTRLTVL.

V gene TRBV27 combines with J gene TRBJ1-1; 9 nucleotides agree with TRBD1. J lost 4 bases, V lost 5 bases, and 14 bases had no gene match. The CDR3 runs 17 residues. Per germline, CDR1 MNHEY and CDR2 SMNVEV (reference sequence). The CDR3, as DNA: TGTGCCAGCAGTATCCTCCCTCCGGGACAGGGATCCACTGAAGCTTTCTTT. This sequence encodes CASSILPPGQGSTEAFF.

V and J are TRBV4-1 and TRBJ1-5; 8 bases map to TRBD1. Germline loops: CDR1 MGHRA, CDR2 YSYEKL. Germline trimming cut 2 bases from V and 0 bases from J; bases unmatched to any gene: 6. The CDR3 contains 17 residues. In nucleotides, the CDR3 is TGCGCCAGCAGCCAAAAGGACAGGGACTATAGCAATCAGCCCCAGCATTTT. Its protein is CASSQKDRDYSNQPQHF.

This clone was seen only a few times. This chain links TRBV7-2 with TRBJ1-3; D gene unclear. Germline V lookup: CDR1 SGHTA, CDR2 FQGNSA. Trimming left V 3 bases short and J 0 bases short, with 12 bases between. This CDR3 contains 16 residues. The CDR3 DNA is TGTGCCAGCAGCTTCGGCGGGCCAAACTCTGGAAACACCATATATTTT. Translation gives CASSFGGPNSGNTIYF.

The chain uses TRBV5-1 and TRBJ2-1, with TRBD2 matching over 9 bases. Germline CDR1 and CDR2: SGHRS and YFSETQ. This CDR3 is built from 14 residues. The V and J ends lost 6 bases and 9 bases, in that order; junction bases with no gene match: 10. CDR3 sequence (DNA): TGCGCCAGCACCGGGGCTAGCGGGATGGGTGAGCAGTTCTTC. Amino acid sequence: CASTGASGMGEQFF. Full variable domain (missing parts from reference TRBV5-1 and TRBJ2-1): KAGVTQTPRYLIKTRGQQVTLSCSPISGHRSVSWYQQTPGQGLQFLFEYFSETQRNKGNFPGRFSGRQFSNSRSEMNVSTLELGDSALYLCASTGASGMGEQFFGPGTRLTVL.

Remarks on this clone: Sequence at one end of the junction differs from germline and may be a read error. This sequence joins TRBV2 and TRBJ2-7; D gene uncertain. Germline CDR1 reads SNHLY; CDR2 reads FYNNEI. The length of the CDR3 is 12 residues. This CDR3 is CASSLSSYEQYF. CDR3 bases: TGTGCCAGCAGTTTAAGTTCCTATGAGCAGTACTTC.

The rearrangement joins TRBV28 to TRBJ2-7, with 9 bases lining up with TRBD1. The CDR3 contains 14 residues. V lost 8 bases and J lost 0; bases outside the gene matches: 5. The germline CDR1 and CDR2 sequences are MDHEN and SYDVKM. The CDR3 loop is CASETGGGSYEQYF. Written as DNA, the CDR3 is TGTGCCAGCGAGACAGGGGGGGGCTCCTACGAGCAGTACTTC.

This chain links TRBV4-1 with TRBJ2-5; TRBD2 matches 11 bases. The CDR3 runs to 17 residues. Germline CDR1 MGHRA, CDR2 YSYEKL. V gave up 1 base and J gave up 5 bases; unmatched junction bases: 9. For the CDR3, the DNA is TGCGCCAGCAGCCAAGCAACTAGCGGGAGAGTAGGGGAGACCCAGTACTTC. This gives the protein CASSQATSGRVGETQYF.

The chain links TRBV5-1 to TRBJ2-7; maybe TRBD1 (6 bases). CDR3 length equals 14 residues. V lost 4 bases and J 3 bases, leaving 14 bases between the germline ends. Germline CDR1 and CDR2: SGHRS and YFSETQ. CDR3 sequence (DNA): TGCGCCAGCAGCCCCGGGGACAACCGCTACGAGCAGTACTTC. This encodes CASSPGDNRYEQYF. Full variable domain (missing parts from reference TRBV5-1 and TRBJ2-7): KAGVTQTPRYLIKTRGQQVTLSCSPISGHRSVSWYQQTPGQGLQFLFEYFSETQRNKGNFPGRFSGRQFSNSRSEMNVSTLELGDSALYLCASSPGDNRYEQYFGPGTRLTVT.

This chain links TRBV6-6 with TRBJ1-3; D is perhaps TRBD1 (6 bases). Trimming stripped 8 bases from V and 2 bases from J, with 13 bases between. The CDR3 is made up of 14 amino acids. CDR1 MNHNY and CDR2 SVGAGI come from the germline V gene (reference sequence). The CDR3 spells CASLRGGTGNTIYF. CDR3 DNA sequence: TGTGCCAGCCTACGAGGGGGAACTGGAAACACCATATATTTT.